In this sample, the clone carrying this TCR beta chain is medium-sized. The antigen remains unidentified. This entry comes from a study of spatial heterogeneity in lung cancer. The CDR3 runs to 17 residues. With V trimmed by 4 bases and J by 5 bases, 15 bases remained unmatched. Germline CDR1 reads SGHTA; CDR2 reads FQGNSA. TCRdb re-called the 5' RACE reads with MiXCR, one entry per CDR3 protein. The table lists fewer than 15,000 distinct CDR3 sequences, 4.5% to 6% of them singletons. Study observations and caveats: Mutation tallies in tumors tracked expanded intratumoral alpha and beta TCR counts.

Time point given: sample taken at primary tumor resection. The V and J genes are TRBV7-2 and TRBJ2-5, with 8 positions matching TRBD2. This material consisted of lung tumor tissue, taken at surgery. The origin of this receptor is a female donor with early-stage non-small cell lung cancer. DNA of the CDR3: TGTGCCAGCAGCTACACCTGGAGAGCGGGGGTTCGTGAGACCCAGTACTTC. Translating gives CASSYTWRAGVRETQYF. Full variable domain (outside the CDR3, taken from reference TRBV7-2 and TRBJ2-5): GAGVSQSPSNKVTEKGKDVELRCDPISGHTALYWYRQSLGQGLEFLIYFQGNSAPDKSGLPSDRFSAERTGGSVSTLTIQRTQQEDSAVYLCASSYTWRAGVRETQYFGPGTRLLVL.